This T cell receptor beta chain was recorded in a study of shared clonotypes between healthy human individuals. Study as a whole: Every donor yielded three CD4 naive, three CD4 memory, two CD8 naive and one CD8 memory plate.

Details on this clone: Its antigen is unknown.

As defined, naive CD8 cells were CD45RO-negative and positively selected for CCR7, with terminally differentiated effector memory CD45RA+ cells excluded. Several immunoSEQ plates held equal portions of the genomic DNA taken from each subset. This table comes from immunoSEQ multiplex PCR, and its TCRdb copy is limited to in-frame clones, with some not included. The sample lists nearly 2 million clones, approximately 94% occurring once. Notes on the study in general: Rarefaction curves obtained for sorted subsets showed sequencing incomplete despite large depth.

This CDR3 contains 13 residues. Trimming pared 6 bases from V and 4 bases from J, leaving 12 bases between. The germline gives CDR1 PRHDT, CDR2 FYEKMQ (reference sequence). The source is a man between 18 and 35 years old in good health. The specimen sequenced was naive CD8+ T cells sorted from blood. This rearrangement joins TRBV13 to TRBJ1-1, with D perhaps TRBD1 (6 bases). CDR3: CASRSRGGTEAFF. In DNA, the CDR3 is TGTGCCAGCAGGTCCAGGGGTGGCACTGAAGCTTTCTTT.